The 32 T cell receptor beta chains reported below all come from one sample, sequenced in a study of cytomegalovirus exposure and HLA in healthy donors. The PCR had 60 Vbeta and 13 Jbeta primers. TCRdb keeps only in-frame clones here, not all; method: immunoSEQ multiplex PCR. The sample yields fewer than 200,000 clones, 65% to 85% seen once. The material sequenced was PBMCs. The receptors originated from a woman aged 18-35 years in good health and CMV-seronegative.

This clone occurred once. The CDR3 is CASSDSPRGDTDTQYF. CDR3 nucleotide sequence: TGTGCCAGCAGTGACTCCCCCCGGGGGGACACAGATACGCAGTATTTT. The chain carries TRBV6-4 and TRBJ2-3; 7 bases fit TRBD2. Germline assignment: CDR1 MRHNA and CDR2 SNTAGT. CDR3 length: 16 residues. With V trimmed by 0 bases and J by 2 bases, 5 bases remained unmatched.

This chain's CDR3 is CASSPTGTANQPQHF. In nucleotides, the CDR3 is TGTGCCAGCTCACCTACCGGGACAGCTAATCAGCCCCAGCATTTT. The chain combines TRBV18 with TRBJ1-5; 7 bases align to TRBD1. V shed 3 bases and J 4 bases; nucleotides not matched to a gene: 6. Looked up from germline, CDR1 is KGHSH and CDR2 is LQKENI. The CDR3 totals 15 residues.

Here the CDR3 DNA reads TGTGCCAGCAGCTCCTGGACAGCCAAAGCTGGAAACACCATATATTTT. Protein sequence: CASSSWTAKAGNTIYF. The chain carries TRBV7-2 and TRBJ1-3; D possibly corresponds to TRBD1 (6 bases). The germline V and J ends were trimmed by 4 bases and 2 bases, with 15 bases remaining between them. Germline V CDR1 and CDR2: SGHTA, FQGNSA. This CDR3 is built from 16 residues. Variable domain in full (rest from reference TRBV7-2 and TRBJ1-3): GAGVSQSPSNKVTEKGKDVELRCDPISGHTALYWYRQSLGQGLEFLIYFQGNSAPDKSGLPSDRFSAERTGGSVSTLTIQRTQQEDSAVYLCASSSWTAKAGNTIYFGEGSWLTVV.

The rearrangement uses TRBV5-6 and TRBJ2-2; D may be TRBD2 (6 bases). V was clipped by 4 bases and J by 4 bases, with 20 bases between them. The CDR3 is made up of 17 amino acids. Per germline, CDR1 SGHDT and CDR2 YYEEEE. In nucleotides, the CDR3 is TGTGCCAGCAGCCGGGTAATTGGGGCGCGGGGCACCGGGGAGCTGTTTTTT. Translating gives CASSRVIGARGTGELFF.

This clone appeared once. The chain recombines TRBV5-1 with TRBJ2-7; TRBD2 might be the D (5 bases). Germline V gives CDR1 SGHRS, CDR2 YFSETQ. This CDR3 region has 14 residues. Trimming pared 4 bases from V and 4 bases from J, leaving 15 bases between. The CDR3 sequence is CASSPPGNKYEQYF. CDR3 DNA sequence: TGCGCCAGCAGCCCCCCGGGAAATAAATACGAGCAGTACTTC.

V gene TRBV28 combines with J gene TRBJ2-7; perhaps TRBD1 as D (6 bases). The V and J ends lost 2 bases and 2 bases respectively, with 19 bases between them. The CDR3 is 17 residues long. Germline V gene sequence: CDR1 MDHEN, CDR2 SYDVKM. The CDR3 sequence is CASSLKPPGQLAYEQYF. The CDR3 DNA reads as TGTGCCAGCAGTTTAAAGCCTCCGGGACAACTCGCCTACGAGCAGTACTTC.

The CDR3 reads CASSFRREVQETQYF. For the CDR3, the DNA is TGTGCCAGCAGCTTTAGGCGGGAGGTCCAAGAGACCCAGTACTTC. The chain joins TRBV7-9 to TRBJ2-5; 8 nucleotides agree with TRBD2. V dropped 3 bases and J dropped 1; count of bases not matched to a gene: 4. This CDR3 comprises 15 residues. Germline V lookup: CDR1 SEHNR, CDR2 FQNEAQ (reference sequence). The full variable domain, its missing parts supplied by reference TRBV7-9 and TRBJ2-5, is DTGVSQNPRHKITKRGQNVTFRCDPISEHNRLYWYRQTLGQGPEFLTYFQNEAQLEKSRLLSDRFSAERPKGSFSTLEIQRTEQGDSAMYLCASSFRREVQETQYFGPGTRLLVL.

DNA for the CDR3: TGTGCCAGTAGCGTACAGGTAGCCGCTGGCTACACCTTC. Amino acids: CASSVQVAAGYTF. This chain uses TRBV19 with TRBJ1-2; possibly TRBD1 for D (5 bases). The CDR3 sequence is 13 residues long. V was clipped by 6 bases and J by 7 bases, with 15 bases between them. Germline V CDR1 and CDR2: LNHDA, SQIVND (reference sequence).

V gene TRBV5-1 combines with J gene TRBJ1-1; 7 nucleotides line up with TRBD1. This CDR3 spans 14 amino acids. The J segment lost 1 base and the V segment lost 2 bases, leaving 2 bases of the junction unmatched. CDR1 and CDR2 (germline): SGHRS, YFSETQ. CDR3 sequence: CASSLRQGNTEAFF. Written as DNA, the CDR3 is TGCGCCAGCAGCTTACGACAGGGGAACACTGAAGCTTTCTTT.

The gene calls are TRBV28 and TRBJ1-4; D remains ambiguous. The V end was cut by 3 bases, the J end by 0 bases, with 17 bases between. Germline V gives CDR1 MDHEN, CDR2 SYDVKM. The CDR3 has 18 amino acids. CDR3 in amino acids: CASSLHSRHPATNEKLFF. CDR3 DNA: TGTGCCAGCAGTTTGCATTCTCGACATCCTGCAACTAATGAAAAACTGTTTTTT.

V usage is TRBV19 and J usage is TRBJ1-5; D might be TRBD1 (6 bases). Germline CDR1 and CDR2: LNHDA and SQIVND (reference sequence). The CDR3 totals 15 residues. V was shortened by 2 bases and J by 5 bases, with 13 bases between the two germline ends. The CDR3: CASSIFRGGDQPQHF. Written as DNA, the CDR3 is TGTGCCAGTAGTATATTCCGGGGGGGCGATCAGCCCCAGCATTTT.

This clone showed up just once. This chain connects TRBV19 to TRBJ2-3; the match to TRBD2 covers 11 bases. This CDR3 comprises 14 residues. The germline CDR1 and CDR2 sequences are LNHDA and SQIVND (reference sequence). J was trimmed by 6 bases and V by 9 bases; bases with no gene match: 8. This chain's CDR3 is CASVSGRAGDTQYF. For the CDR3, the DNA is TGTGCCAGCGTTAGCGGGAGGGCGGGGGATACGCAGTATTTT.

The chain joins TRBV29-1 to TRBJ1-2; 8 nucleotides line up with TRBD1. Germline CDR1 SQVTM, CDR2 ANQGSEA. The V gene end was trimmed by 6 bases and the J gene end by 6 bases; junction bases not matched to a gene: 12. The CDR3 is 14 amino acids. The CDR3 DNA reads TGCAGCGTGACAGGGGCTCATTCCCGGGATGGCTACACCTTC. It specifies CSVTGAHSRDGYTF.

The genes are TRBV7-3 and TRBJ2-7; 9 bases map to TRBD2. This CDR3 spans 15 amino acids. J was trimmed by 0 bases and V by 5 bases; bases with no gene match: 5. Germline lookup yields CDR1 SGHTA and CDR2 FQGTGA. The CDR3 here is CASSHSSGASYEQYF. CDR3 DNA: TGTGCCAGCAGCCATTCTAGCGGGGCCTCCTACGAGCAGTACTTC.

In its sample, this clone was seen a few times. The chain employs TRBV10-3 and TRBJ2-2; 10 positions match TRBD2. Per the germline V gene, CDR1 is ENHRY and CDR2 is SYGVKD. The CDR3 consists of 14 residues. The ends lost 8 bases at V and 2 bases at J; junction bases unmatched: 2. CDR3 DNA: TGTGCCATCCGGACTAGCGGAAACACCGGGGAGCTGTTTTTT. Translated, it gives CAIRTSGNTGELFF.

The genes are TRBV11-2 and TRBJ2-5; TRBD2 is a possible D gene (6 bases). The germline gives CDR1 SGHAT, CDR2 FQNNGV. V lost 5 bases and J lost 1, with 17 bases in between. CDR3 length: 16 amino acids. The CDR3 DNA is TGTGCCAGCAGCCCTTTGCGGGGCGCCACCCAAGAGACCCAGTACTTC. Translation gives CASSPLRGATQETQYF.

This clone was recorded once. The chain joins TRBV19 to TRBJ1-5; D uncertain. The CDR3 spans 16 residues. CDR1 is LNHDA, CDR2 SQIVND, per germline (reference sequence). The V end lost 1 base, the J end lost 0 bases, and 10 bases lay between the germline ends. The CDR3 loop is CASSIGGDYSNQPQHF. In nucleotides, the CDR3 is TGTGCCAGTAGTATAGGCGGTGACTATAGCAATCAGCCCCAGCATTTT. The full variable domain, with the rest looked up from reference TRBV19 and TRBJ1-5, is DGGITQSPKYLFRKEGQNVTLSCEQNLNHDAMYWYRQDPGQGLRLIYYSQIVNDFQKGDIAEGYSVSREKKESFPLTVTSAQKNPTAFYLCASSIGGDYSNQPQHFGDGTRLSIL.

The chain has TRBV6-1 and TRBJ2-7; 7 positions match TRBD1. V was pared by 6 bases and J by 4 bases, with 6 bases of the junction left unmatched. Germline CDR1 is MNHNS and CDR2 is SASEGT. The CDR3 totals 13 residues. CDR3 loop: CASRRGQFYEQYF. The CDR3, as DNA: TGTGCCAGCAGGAGGGGGCAGTTTTACGAGCAGTACTTC.

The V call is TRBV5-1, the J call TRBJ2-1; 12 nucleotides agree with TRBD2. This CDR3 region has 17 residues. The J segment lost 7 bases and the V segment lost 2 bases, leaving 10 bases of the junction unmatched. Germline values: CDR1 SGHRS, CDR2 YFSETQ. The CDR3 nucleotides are TGCGCCAGCAGCTTTGGCCGGACTAGCGGGGTCCGTAATGAGCAGTTCTTC. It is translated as CASSFGRTSGVRNEQFF.

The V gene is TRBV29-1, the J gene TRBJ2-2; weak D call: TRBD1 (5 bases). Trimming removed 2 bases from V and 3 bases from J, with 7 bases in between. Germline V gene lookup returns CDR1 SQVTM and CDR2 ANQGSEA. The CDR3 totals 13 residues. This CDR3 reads CSVERGDTGELFF. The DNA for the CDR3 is TGCAGCGTTGAAAGGGGTGACACCGGGGAGCTGTTTTTT.

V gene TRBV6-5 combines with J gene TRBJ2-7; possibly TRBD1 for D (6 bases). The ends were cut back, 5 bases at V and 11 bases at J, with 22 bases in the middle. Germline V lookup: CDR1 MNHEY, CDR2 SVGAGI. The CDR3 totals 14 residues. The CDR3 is CASSDDGTPSSEYF. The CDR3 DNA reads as TGTGCCAGCAGTGATGATGGGACACCTAGCTCAGAGTACTTC.

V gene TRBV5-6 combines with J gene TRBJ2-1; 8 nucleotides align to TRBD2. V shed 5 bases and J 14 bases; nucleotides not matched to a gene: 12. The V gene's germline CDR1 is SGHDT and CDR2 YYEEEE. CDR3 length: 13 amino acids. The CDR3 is CASSFWGSGKKFF. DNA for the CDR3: TGTGCCAGCAGTTTTTGGGGTAGCGGGAAAAAGTTCTTC.

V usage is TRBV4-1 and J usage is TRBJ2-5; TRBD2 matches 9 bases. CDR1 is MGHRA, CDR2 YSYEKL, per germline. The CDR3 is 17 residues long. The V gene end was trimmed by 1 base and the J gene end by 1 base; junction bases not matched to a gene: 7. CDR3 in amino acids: CASSQAVLAGSQETQYF. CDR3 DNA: TGCGCCAGCAGCCAAGCGGTACTAGCGGGTAGCCAAGAGACCCAGTACTTC.

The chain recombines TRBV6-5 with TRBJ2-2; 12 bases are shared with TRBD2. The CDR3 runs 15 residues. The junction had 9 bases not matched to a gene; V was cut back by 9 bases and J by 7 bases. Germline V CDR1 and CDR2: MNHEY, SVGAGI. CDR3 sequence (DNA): TGTGCCAGTACACTAGCGGGAGGTTTCGGCGGGGAGCTGTTTTTT. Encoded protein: CASTLAGGFGGELFF.

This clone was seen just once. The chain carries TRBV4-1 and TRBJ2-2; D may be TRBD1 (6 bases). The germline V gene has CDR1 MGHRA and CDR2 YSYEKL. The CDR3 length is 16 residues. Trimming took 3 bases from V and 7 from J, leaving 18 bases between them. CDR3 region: CASSQNSQGLGGELFF. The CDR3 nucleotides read TGCGCCAGCAGCCAGAACAGCCAGGGGTTGGGCGGGGAGCTGTTTTTT.

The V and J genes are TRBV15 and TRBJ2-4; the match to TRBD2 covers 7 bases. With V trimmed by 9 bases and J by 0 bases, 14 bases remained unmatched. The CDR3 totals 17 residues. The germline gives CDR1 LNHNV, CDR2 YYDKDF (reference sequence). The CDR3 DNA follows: TGTGCCACAGGTCTAGCGGACAAACAGCTAGCCAAAAACATTCAGTACTTC. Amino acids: CATGLADKQLAKNIQYF.

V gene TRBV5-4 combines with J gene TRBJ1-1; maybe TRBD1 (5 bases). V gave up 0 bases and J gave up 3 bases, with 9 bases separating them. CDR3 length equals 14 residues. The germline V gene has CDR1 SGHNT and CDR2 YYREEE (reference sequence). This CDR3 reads CASSLDSRDTEAFF. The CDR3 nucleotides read TGTGCCAGCAGCTTGGATAGCAGGGACACTGAAGCTTTCTTT.

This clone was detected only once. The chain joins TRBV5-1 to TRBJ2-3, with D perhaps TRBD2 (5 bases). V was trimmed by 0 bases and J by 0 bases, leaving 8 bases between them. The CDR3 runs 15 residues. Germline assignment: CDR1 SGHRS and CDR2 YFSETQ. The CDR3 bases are TGCGCCAGCAGCTTGGATGAGGGAAGCACAGATACGCAGTATTTT. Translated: CASSLDEGSTDTQYF.

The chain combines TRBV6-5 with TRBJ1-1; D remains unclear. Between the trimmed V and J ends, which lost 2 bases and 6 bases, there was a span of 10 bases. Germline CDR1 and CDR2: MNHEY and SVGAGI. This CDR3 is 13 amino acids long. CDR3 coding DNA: TGTGCCAGCAGTTACCGGGGTGGGGCTGAAGCTTTCTTT. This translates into CASSYRGGAEAFF.

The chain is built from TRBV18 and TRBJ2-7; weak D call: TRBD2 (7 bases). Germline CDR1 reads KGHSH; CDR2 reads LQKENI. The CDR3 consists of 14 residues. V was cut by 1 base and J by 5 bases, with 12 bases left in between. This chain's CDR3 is CASSPLGGLNEQYF. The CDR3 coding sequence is TGTGCCAGCTCACCACTCGGGGGGCTGAACGAGCAGTACTTC.

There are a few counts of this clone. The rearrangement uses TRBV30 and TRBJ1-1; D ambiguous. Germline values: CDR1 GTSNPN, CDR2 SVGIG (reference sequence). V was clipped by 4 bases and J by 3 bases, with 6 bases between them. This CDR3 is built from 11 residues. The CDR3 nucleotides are TGTGCCTGGAACCGGGACACTGAAGCTTTCTTT. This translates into CAWNRDTEAFF.

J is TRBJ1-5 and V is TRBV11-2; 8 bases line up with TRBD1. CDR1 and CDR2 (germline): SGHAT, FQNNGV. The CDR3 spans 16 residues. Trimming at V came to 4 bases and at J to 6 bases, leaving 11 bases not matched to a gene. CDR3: CASSSITGGSGQPQHF. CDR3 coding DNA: TGTGCCAGCAGCTCCATTACAGGGGGGTCGGGTCAGCCCCAGCATTTT.